Below, 32 T cell receptor beta chains from the same sample are listed, as sequenced in a study of T cell responses to AZD1222 COVID-19 vaccine. Assay used: immunoSEQ multiplex PCR; TCRdb lists only in-frame clones, some missing. The repertoire consists of some 90,000 clones, with 70% to 90% occurring once and the leading ten covering 1.5%. The sequenced sample was peripheral blood, obtained on day 0 of AZD1222 vaccination. These TCRs come from an adult in good health.

CDR3 sequence reads: CARMPLQGATNTEAFF. As DNA, the CDR3 is TGTGCCCGCATGCCACTACAGGGGGCAACGAACACTGAAGCTTTCTTT. The chain is built from TRBV19 and TRBJ1-1; 9 bases map to TRBD1. CDR1 LNHDA and CDR2 SQIVND come from the germline V gene (reference sequence). The CDR3 runs to 16 residues. The V and J ends lost 11 bases and 1 base, in that order; junction bases with no gene match: 14.

This sequence joins TRBV18 and TRBJ1-2; 9 positions agree with TRBD1. There are 20 residues in the CDR3. V gave up 3 bases and J gave up 4 bases; unmatched junction bases: 21. Germline V gene lookup returns CDR1 KGHSH and CDR2 LQKENI. In DNA, the CDR3 is TGTGCCAGCTCACCGAGGGTCCAATCGGGACAGGGCGCCGGATTCTATGGCTACACCTTC. The encoded protein is CASSPRVQSGQGAGFYGYTF.

This rearrangement joins TRBV5-1 to TRBJ1-4, with D perhaps TRBD1 (6 bases). V lost 4 bases and J lost 8, with 18 bases in between. The CDR3 contains 15 residues. CDR1 and CDR2 from the germline V gene are SGHRS and YFSETQ. The CDR3 protein is CASSPSGGGGEKLFF. CDR3 nucleotide sequence: TGCGCCAGCAGCCCTTCCGGGGGAGGGGGGGAAAAACTGTTTTTT. Combining the CDR3 with reference TRBV5-1 and TRBJ1-4 gives the whole variable domain KAGVTQTPRYLIKTRGQQVTLSCSPISGHRSVSWYQQTPGQGLQFLFEYFSETQRNKGNFPGRFSGRQFSNSRSEMNVSTLELGDSALYLCASSPSGGGGEKLFFGSGTQLSVL.

A word on this clone: Just one base apart from a much larger clone, this may be a read error. The rearrangement uses TRBV6-4 and TRBJ2-1, with TRBD2 as a possible D gene (5 bases). This CDR3 is built from 13 residues. With 3 bases removed from V and 5 bases from J, the gap between germline ends came to 8 bases. Germline lookup yields CDR1 MRHNA and CDR2 SNTAGT. In nucleotides, the CDR3 is TGTGCCAGCAGTGAGGAGACTAACAATGAGCAGTTCTTC. Translation gives CASSEETNNEQFF.

The chain links TRBV19 to TRBJ2-3, with a tentative D call TRBD2 (6 bases). Trimming removed 1 base at V and 2 bases at J, with 10 bases between. This CDR3 has 15 residues. Germline V lookup: CDR1 LNHDA, CDR2 SQIVND (reference sequence). The CDR3 sequence is CASSIVGGLTDTQYF. DNA of the CDR3: TGTGCCAGTAGTATAGTCGGGGGACTCACAGATACGCAGTATTTT. The full variable domain, its missing parts supplied by reference TRBV19 and TRBJ2-3, is DGGITQSPKYLFRKEGQNVTLSCEQNLNHDAMYWYRQDPGQGLRLIYYSQIVNDFQKGDIAEGYSVSREKKESFPLTVTSAQKNPTAFYLCASSIVGGLTDTQYFGPGTRLTVL.

The chain couples TRBV5-5 to TRBJ2-5; no clear D gene. The CDR3 spans 15 residues. Germline V gives CDR1 SGHKS, CDR2 YYEKEE (reference sequence). V was cut by 4 bases and J by 4 bases, with 17 bases left in between. This chain's CDR3 is CASSDWAAVGETQYF. In nucleotides, the CDR3 is TGTGCCAGCAGCGACTGGGCAGCCGTAGGAGAGACCCAGTACTTC.

The chain is built from TRBV7-3 and TRBJ1-2, with D tentatively TRBD1 (5 bases). V lost 7 bases and J 8 bases, leaving 14 bases between the germline ends. The CDR3 has 12 residues. Germline lookup yields CDR1 SGHTA and CDR2 FQGTGA. The CDR3 loop is CASTGQGRGYTF. Here the CDR3 DNA reads TGTGCCAGCACAGGGCAGGGAAGGGGCTACACCTTC.

V and J are TRBV7-9 and TRBJ1-1; D uncertain. Trimming removed 3 bases at V and 1 base at J, with 6 bases between. CDR3 size: 13 residues. The germline CDR1 and CDR2 sequences are SEHNR and FQNEAQ (reference sequence). Written as DNA, the CDR3 is TGTGCCAGCAGCTTCCCACAGAACACTGAAGCTTTCTTT. Its protein product is CASSFPQNTEAFF.

The chain is built from TRBV6-2 or TRBV6-3 and TRBJ2-5; possible D gene TRBD1, 5 bases. The CDR3 has 14 residues. The germline CDR1 and CDR2 sequences are MNHEY and SVGEGT. Trimming left V 4 bases short and J 0 bases short, with 9 bases between. Here the CDR3 DNA reads TGTGCCAGCAGTTTGGGGCCTAACCAAGAGACCCAGTACTTC. This encodes CASSLGPNQETQYF.

The chain couples TRBV9 to TRBJ1-1, with D tentatively TRBD1 (6 bases). Per the germline V gene, CDR1 is SGDLS and CDR2 is YYNGEE. The CDR3 contains 15 residues. Trimming removed 4 bases from V and 1 base from J, with 14 bases in between. The CDR3 nucleotides are TGTGCCAGCAGCCCCCGGACAGAGCCGAACACTGAAGCTTTCTTT. This encodes CASSPRTEPNTEAFF. Variable domain in full (rest from reference TRBV9 and TRBJ1-1): DSGVTQTPKHLITATGQRVTLRCSPRSGDLSVYWYQQSLDQGLQFLIQYYNGEERAKGNILERFSAQQFPDLHSELNLSSLELGDSALYFCASSPRTEPNTEAFFGQGTRLTVV.

The chain recombines TRBV18 with TRBJ1-4; TRBD1 aligns across 7 bases. CDR3 size: 15 residues. V shed 3 bases and J 4 bases; nucleotides not matched to a gene: 5. The germline V gene encodes CDR1 KGHSH and CDR2 LQKENI. The CDR3 loop reads CASSPRDSRNEKLFF. The DNA for the CDR3 is TGTGCCAGCTCACCGCGGGACAGCCGTAATGAAAAACTGTTTTTT.

V usage is TRBV20-1 and J usage is TRBJ2-1; D gene ambiguous. The CDR3 runs 10 residues. Germline V lookup: CDR1 DFQATT, CDR2 SNEGSKA (reference sequence). The V end was cut by 4 bases, the J end by 8 bases, with 6 bases between. The CDR3 reads CSATDDEQFF. CDR3 nucleotides: TGCAGTGCTACGGACGATGAGCAGTTCTTC.

This chain connects TRBV19 to TRBJ1-2; D is unresolved. V dropped 4 bases and J dropped 5 bases, with 14 bases sitting between them. This CDR3 spans 14 amino acids. Germline assignment: CDR1 LNHDA and CDR2 SQIVND (reference sequence). The CDR3 is CASSRKDGAYGYTF. The CDR3 region has the DNA TGTGCCAGTAGTAGGAAGGACGGCGCGTATGGCTACACCTTC.

This chain connects TRBV11-3 to TRBJ1-1; D perhaps matches TRBD1 (6 bases). CDR3 length equals 13 residues. The V and J ends lost 4 bases and 5 bases respectively, with 11 bases between them. Germline V gene lookup returns CDR1 SGHNT and CDR2 YENEEA. The CDR3 here is CASSSGVYTEAFF. The CDR3, as DNA: TGTGCCAGCAGCTCAGGGGTTTATACTGAAGCTTTCTTT. Using reference TRBV11-3 and TRBJ1-1 for the parts outside the CDR3, the full variable domain is EAGVVQSPRYKIIEKKQPVAFWCNPISGHNTLYWYLQNLGQGPELLIRYENEEAVDDSQLPKDRFSAERLKGVDSTLKIQPAELGDSAVYLCASSSGVYTEAFFGQGTRLTVV.

The J gene is TRBJ1-1, the V gene TRBV7-2, with 8 bases lining up with TRBD1. CDR1 is SGHTA, CDR2 FQGNSA, per germline. The V and J ends lost 1 base and 5 bases, in that order; junction bases with no gene match: 6. The CDR3 spans 15 residues. CDR3 sequence reads: CASSLGTGGETEAFF. CDR3 DNA: TGTGCCAGCAGCTTAGGAACAGGGGGAGAAACTGAAGCTTTCTTT.

The rearrangement links TRBV7-9 to TRBJ1-2; maybe TRBD1 (5 bases). The CDR3 sequence is 12 residues long. CDR1 is SEHNR and CDR2 is FQNEAQ in the germline V gene (reference sequence). The CDR3 region is CAGGGPPYGYTF. As DNA, the CDR3 is TGTGCTGGGGGTGGGCCGCCCTATGGCTACACCTTC.

The rearrangement uses TRBV4-2 and TRBJ2-6, with D unresolved. Germline V CDR1 and CDR2: LGHNA, YNFKEQ. Trimming took off 7 bases at V and 2 bases at J, with 9 bases between the two ends. The CDR3 is 14 amino acids. CDR3 DNA sequence: TGTGCCAGCACCTCGGTAGCTGGGGCCAACGTCCTGACTTTC. Amino acids: CASTSVAGANVLTF.

The CDR3 nucleotides read TGTGCCAGCCAGAGGAATGGCTACACCTTC. This sequence encodes CASQRNGYTF. The chain carries TRBV2 and TRBJ1-2; no clear D. This CDR3 has 10 residues. Germline assignment: CDR1 SNHLY and CDR2 FYNNEI. Trimming took 8 bases from V and 6 from J, leaving 7 bases between them.

The gene calls are TRBV29-1 and TRBJ2-1; TRBD2 matches at 8 bases. Unmatched junction bases numbered 3, after V lost 1 base and J lost 4 bases. Looked up from germline, CDR1 is SQVTM and CDR2 is ANQGSEA. The CDR3 spans 14 residues. The CDR3 bases are TGCAGCGTTGAAGGGGCGGGAGGTTACAATGAGCAGTTCTTC. As protein: CSVEGAGGYNEQFF.

J is TRBJ2-1 and V is TRBV9; a weak D match, TRBD2 (5 bases). Between the trimmed V and J ends, which lost 4 bases and 12 bases, there was a span of 20 bases. There are 14 residues in the CDR3. Germline V gene data show CDR1 as SGDLS and CDR2 as YYNGEE. CDR3 region: CASSPTAEPRGQFF. The CDR3 region has the DNA TGTGCCAGCAGCCCTACTGCGGAGCCTCGGGGGCAGTTCTTC.

The count of this clone is one. This chain connects TRBV7-9 to TRBJ1-3; 7 nucleotides align to TRBD1. This CDR3 is 16 amino acids long. The trim removed 2 bases at V and 2 bases at J, leaving 6 bases unmatched. Germline lookup yields CDR1 SEHNR and CDR2 FQNEAQ (reference sequence). The CDR3 is CASSLYGQAAGNTIYF. The CDR3, as DNA: TGTGCCAGCAGCTTATACGGACAGGCCGCTGGAAACACCATATATTTT.

The chain recombines TRBV11-1 with TRBJ1-6; D is unclear. Germline CDR1 is SGHAT and CDR2 is FQDESV (reference sequence). V was shortened by 0 bases and J by 9 bases, with 9 bases between the two germline ends. This CDR3 has 14 residues. Here the CDR3 DNA reads TGTGCCAGCAGCTTAGCTGAGGGAGTTTCACCCCTCCACTTT. Amino acids: CASSLAEGVSPLHF.

The V call is TRBV19, the J call TRBJ2-1; 9 nucleotides align to TRBD1. The CDR3 has 14 residues. Germline V gene sequence: CDR1 LNHDA, CDR2 SQIVND (reference sequence). Trimming took 5 bases from V and 1 from J; bases not matched to a gene: 0. The CDR3 reads CASSDRGSYNEQFF. In DNA form, the CDR3 reads TGTGCCAGTAGTGACAGGGGGTCCTACAATGAGCAGTTCTTC. Combining the CDR3 with reference TRBV19 and TRBJ2-1 gives the whole variable domain DGGITQSPKYLFRKEGQNVTLSCEQNLNHDAMYWYRQDPGQGLRLIYYSQIVNDFQKGDIAEGYSVSREKKESFPLTVTSAQKNPTAFYLCASSDRGSYNEQFFGPGTRLTVL.

The rearrangement uses TRBV27 and TRBJ1-1; 9 bases are shared with TRBD1. The CDR3 totals 15 residues. The V gene's germline CDR1 is MNHEY and CDR2 SMNVEV (reference sequence). Trimming removed 6 bases from V and 4 bases from J; junction bases left unmatched: 9. The CDR3 loop reads CASSRGTGRSTEAFF. The CDR3 bases are TGTGCCAGCAGCCGCGGGACAGGGAGGTCCACTGAAGCTTTCTTT.

The genes are TRBV11-3 and TRBJ2-1, with 7 bases aligning to TRBD2. The length of the CDR3 is 13 residues. V dropped 3 bases and J dropped 8; count of bases not matched to a gene: 4. CDR1 SGHNT and CDR2 YENEEA come from the germline V gene. The CDR3: CASSFRGSYEQFF. Here the CDR3 DNA reads TGTGCCAGCAGCTTCCGCGGGAGCTATGAGCAGTTCTTC.

This clone occurred once. This chain links TRBV27 with TRBJ1-5, with no clear D. The CDR3 is 13 residues long. V lost 3 bases to trimming and J lost 3 bases, with 6 bases between them. Germline CDR1 reads MNHEY; CDR2 reads SMNVEV (reference sequence). The CDR3 nucleotides read TGTGCCAGCAGTTTTGGGTTCAATCAGCCCCAGCATTTT. It yields the protein CASSFGFNQPQHF.

This clone appeared a few times. The chain joins TRBV25-1 to TRBJ1-1, with D maybe TRBD1 (5 bases). CDR1 and CDR2 from the germline V gene are MGHDK and SYGVNS. V gave up 1 base and J gave up 3 bases, with 12 bases separating them. The CDR3 is made up of 15 amino acids. This CDR3 is CASSELGLMDTEAFF. The CDR3 DNA is TGTGCCAGCAGTGAATTGGGACTAATGGACACTGAAGCTTTCTTT.

The chain links TRBV7-9 to TRBJ1-4; 7 nucleotides line up with TRBD1. The CDR3 is made up of 16 amino acids. V lost 5 bases to trimming and J lost 3 bases; unmatched junction nucleotides: 9. The germline CDR1 and CDR2 sequences are SEHNR and FQNEAQ (reference sequence). The CDR3 sequence: CASSPQGVWANEKLFF. The DNA of the CDR3 is TGTGCCAGCAGCCCCCAGGGGGTTTGGGCTAATGAAAAACTGTTTTTT.

This sequence joins TRBV28 and TRBJ2-4; 7 nucleotides line up with TRBD2. CDR3 size: 13 residues. Per the germline V gene, CDR1 is MDHEN and CDR2 is SYDVKM. J was trimmed by 3 bases and V by 6 bases; bases with no gene match: 2. The CDR3 here is CASRSGGKNIQYF. The CDR3, as DNA: TGTGCCAGCAGATCGGGGGGCAAAAACATTCAGTACTTC.

The DNA of the CDR3 is TGTGCCAGCAGCTTAGAGCAGGGATCTGGAAACACCATATATTTT. Protein: CASSLEQGSGNTIYF. V usage is TRBV7-8 and J usage is TRBJ1-3; D is possibly TRBD1 (5 bases). V was cut by 1 base and J by 1 base, with 8 bases left in between. The CDR3 covers 15 residues. Germline CDR1 and CDR2: SGHVS and FQNEAQ.

The J gene is TRBJ2-7, the V gene TRBV5-6; no firm D call. V was shortened by 0 bases and J by 2 bases, with 18 bases between the two germline ends. The CDR3 consists of 17 residues. Germline V gene lookup returns CDR1 SGHDT and CDR2 YYEEEE. The CDR3 region has the DNA TGTGCCAGCAGCTTGGCCCAAATCCGCGGAGTGACCTACGAGCAGTACTTC. Translated: CASSLAQIRGVTYEQYF.

Concerning this clone: Other DNA sequences of this sample code for an identical CDR3. V is TRBV6-2 or TRBV6-3 and J is TRBJ1-2; D is perhaps TRBD1 (5 bases). The CDR3 loop spans 13 amino acids. The ends were cut back, 2 bases at V and 2 bases at J, with 6 bases in the middle. Germline CDR1 and CDR2: MNHEY and SVGEGT. The CDR3 region has the DNA TGTGCCAGCAGTTACCGGGACAACTATGGCTACACCTTC. This translates into CASSYRDNYGYTF.